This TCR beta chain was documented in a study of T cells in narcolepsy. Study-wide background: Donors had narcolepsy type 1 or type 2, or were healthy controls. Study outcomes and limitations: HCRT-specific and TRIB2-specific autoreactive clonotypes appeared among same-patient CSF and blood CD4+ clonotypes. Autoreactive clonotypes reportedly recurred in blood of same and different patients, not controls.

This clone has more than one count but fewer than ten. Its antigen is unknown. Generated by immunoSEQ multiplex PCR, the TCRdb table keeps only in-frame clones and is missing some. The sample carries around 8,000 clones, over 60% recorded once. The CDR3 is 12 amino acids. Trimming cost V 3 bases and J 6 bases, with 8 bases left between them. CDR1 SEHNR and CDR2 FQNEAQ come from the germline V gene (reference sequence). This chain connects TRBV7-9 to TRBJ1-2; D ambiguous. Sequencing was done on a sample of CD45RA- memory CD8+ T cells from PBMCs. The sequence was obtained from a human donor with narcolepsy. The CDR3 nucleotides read TGTGCCAGCAGCTTGCCTTCAGATGGCTACACCTTC. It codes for CASSLPSDGYTF.